The clone carrying this T cell receptor (beta chain) showed up just a few times. CDR1 is SGDLS and CDR2 is YYNGEE in the germline V gene. Trimming took 0 bases from V and 3 from J; bases not matched to a gene: 2. This CDR3 is built from 17 residues. The sample comes from a study of beta chain features in type 1 diabetes. Expressed TCRB transcripts were sequenced after all isolated RNA was converted to cDNA. Roughly 3.6 million reads on average were seen across naive, central memory and regulatory T cell samples. TCRdb's table, derived via immunoSEQ multiplex PCR, lists solely in-frame clones and lacks some. The sample shows over 120,000 clones, about 10% of them seen only once.

The rearrangement joins TRBV9 to TRBJ2-1, with 14 bases aligning to TRBD2. The sequence was obtained from a man between 18 and 29 years old in good health. Sequencing was performed on naive CD4+ T cells from blood. The CDR3 loop reads CASSVVGLAGGYNEQFF. CDR3 bases: TGTGCCAGCAGCGTAGTAGGACTAGCGGGGGGCTACAATGAGCAGTTCTTC. The full variable domain, with the rest looked up from reference TRBV9 and TRBJ2-1, is DSGVTQTPKHLITATGQRVTLRCSPRSGDLSVYWYQQSLDQGLQFLIQYYNGEERAKGNILERFSAQQFPDLHSELNLSSLELGDSALYFCASSVVGLAGGYNEQFFGPGTRLTVL.